What follows is one TCR beta chain and its context. The antigen is undetermined. The data were taken from a study of T-cell reconstitution after alpha-beta-depleted transplantation in children. Using unique molecular identifiers, the investigators prepared the TCRbeta library. TCRdb re-called the PCR reads through MiXCR, storing one row per CDR3 protein. This repertoire shows approximately 230,000 distinct CDR3 sequences, roughly 25% found once; its top ten account for less than 3.5%. Study findings and constraints: Newly generated T cells supplied most T-cell counts and diversity one year post-transplant. Certain patients had high TCRbeta diversity at day 60, and it came from recipient T cells and thymic progenitors that survived. Expanded graft clones numbering several hundred reportedly gave rise to alpha-beta T cells about two months after transplant.

CDR1 and CDR2 from the germline V gene are MGHDK and SYGVNS. The CDR3 is 16 residues long. Trimming took 0 bases from V and 4 from J; bases not matched to a gene: 7. The TCR was taken from a girl aged 2-10 years with Fanconi anemia, due to receive a stem cell transplant. V usage is TRBV25-1 and J usage is TRBJ1-2; 8 bases fit TRBD1. The specimen comprised PBMCs, sampled before TCRalphabeta/CD19-depleted stem cell transplant. CDR3 loop: CASSEYIAGTGYGYTF. CDR3 sequence (DNA): TGTGCCAGCAGTGAATATATCGCCGGGACAGGCTATGGCTACACCTTC.